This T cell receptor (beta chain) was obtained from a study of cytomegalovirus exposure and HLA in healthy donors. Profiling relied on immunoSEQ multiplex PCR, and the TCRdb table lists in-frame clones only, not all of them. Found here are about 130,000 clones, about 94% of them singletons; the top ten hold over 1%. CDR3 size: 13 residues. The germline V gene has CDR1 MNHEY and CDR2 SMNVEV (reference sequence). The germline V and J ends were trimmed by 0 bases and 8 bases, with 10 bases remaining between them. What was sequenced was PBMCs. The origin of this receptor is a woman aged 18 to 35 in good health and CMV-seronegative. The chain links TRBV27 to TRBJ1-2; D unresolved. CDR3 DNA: TGTGCCAGCAGTTTATCCCGGTCGCGGGGCTACACCTTC. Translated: CASSLSRSRGYTF.